This T cell receptor (beta chain) is drawn from a study of preoperative IRX-2 immunotherapy in early breast cancer. Clones were sequenced by immunoSEQ multiplex PCR, and TCRdb holds only the in-frame ones, with some missing. The table shows about 98,000 clones, with 70% to 90% occurring only once. The CDR3 runs to 16 residues. The junction had 11 bases not matched to a gene; V was cut back by 5 bases and J by 7 bases. Per germline, CDR1 SGHVS and CDR2 FNYEAQ. Stated treatment: preoperative locoregional IRX-2 cytokine immunotherapy. Preoperative locoregional IRX-2 cytokine immunotherapy was tested in the phase Ib source study.

J is TRBJ2-2 and V is TRBV7-6; 9 bases line up with TRBD1. Sample: tumor tissue, taken after IRX-2 immunotherapy. The TCR comes from a human donor with breast cancer. CDR3 region: CASSPWTGDRSGELFF. As DNA, the CDR3 is TGTGCCAGCAGCCCGTGGACAGGGGATCGAAGCGGGGAGCTGTTTTTT. The variable domain in full, completed from reference TRBV7-6 and TRBJ2-2, reads GAGVSQSPRYKVTKRGQDVALRCDPISGHVSLYWYRQALGQGPEFLTYFNYEAQQDKSGLPNDRFSAERPEGSISTLTIQRTEQRDSAMYRCASSPWTGDRSGELFFGEGSRLTVL.